These 10 T cell receptor beta chains came from one sample sequenced in a study of blood T cell repertoires in COVID-19. Sequencing was performed with immunoSEQ multiplex PCR; in TCRdb, only in-frame clones are kept and a portion is missing. The sample contains 90,000 to 100,000 clones, roughly 83% of which appear only once. The sample consisted of peripheral blood. The receptors stem from a woman aged 55-69 years with acute or convalescent COVID-19.

This chain connects TRBV7-9 to TRBJ2-2, with D perhaps TRBD1 (5 bases). CDR1 is SEHNR, CDR2 FQNEAQ, per germline (reference sequence). V was trimmed by 4 bases and J by 0 bases, leaving 12 bases between them. The CDR3 length is 16 residues. CDR3 loop: CASSWMAGPNTGELFF. CDR3 DNA sequence: TGTGCCAGCAGCTGGATGGCAGGGCCGAACACCGGGGAGCTGTTTTTT. The full variable domain, rest sourced from reference TRBV7-9 and TRBJ2-2, is DTGVSQNPRHKITKRGQNVTFRCDPISEHNRLYWYRQTLGQGPEFLTYFQNEAQLEKSRLLSDRFSAERPKGSFSTLEIQRTEQGDSAMYLCASSWMAGPNTGELFFGEGSRLTVL.

V gene TRBV7-9 combines with J gene TRBJ1-4, with D unclear. Trimming took 3 bases from V and 0 from J, leaving 8 bases between them. CDR3 length: 15 residues. The germline CDR1 and CDR2 sequences are SEHNR and FQNEAQ (reference sequence). CDR3 bases: TGTGCCAGCAGCTTTCGGGAAACAACTAATGAAAAACTGTTTTTT. Its translation is CASSFRETTNEKLFF.

This clone was picked up a small number of times. This rearrangement joins TRBV4-2 to TRBJ1-2; maybe TRBD1 (6 bases). The CDR3 has 17 residues. Germline V gene data show CDR1 as LGHNA and CDR2 as YNFKEQ. The V and J ends lost 1 base and 8 bases respectively, with 23 bases between them. CDR3 in amino acids: CASSQGVTTGGRNGYTF. CDR3 coding DNA: TGTGCCAGCAGCCAAGGGGTGACGACGGGGGGGCGTAACGGCTACACCTTC.

This rearrangement joins TRBV2 to TRBJ2-5, with D maybe TRBD2 (6 bases). The CDR3 has 15 residues. Looked up from germline, CDR1 is SNHLY and CDR2 is FYNNEI. The V and J ends lost 11 bases and 5 bases respectively, with 24 bases between them. The DNA for the CDR3 is TGTGCCGGACGGGTAGAGACGGGGGAGTGGGAGACCCAGTACTTC. This codes for CAGRVETGEWETQYF.

The rearrangement joins TRBV24-1 to TRBJ2-5; TRBD1 matches at 9 bases. Trimming removed 3 bases from V and 3 bases from J; junction bases left unmatched: 4. Germline CDR1 reads KGHDR; CDR2 reads SFDVKD. CDR3 length: 15 residues. DNA for the CDR3: TGTGCCACCAGTGATCCTGGGACAGGGAAAGAGACCCAGTACTTC. This codes for CATSDPGTGKETQYF.

The chain has TRBV15 and TRBJ1-3; D unclear. The CDR3 runs to 20 residues. The germline gives CDR1 LNHNV, CDR2 YYDKDF (reference sequence). V lost 0 bases, J lost 0 bases, and 21 bases lay in between. CDR3 bases: TGTGCCACCAGCAGAGATCCTCCCCCTTTGACTGAATACTCTGGAAACACCATATATTTT. Amino acids: CATSRDPPPLTEYSGNTIYF.

This clone has a single count. This chain uses TRBV7-2 with TRBJ2-3, with 7 nucleotides matching TRBD1. CDR3 length equals 13 residues. The germline V gene has CDR1 SGHTA and CDR2 FQGNSA. With 7 bases clipped from V and 3 bases from J, the junction kept 4 bases outside the gene matches. The CDR3 DNA is TGTGCCAGCAACCGGGACAGAACAGATACGCAGTATTTT. Residues: CASNRDRTDTQYF. The whole variable domain, remainder taken from reference TRBV7-2 and TRBJ2-3, is GAGVSQSPSNKVTEKGKDVELRCDPISGHTALYWYRQSLGQGLEFLIYFQGNSAPDKSGLPSDRFSAERTGGSVSTLTIQRTQQEDSAVYLCASNRDRTDTQYFGPGTRLTVL.

V usage is TRBV10-2 and J usage is TRBJ1-5; D unclear. The CDR3 is 13 residues long. Trimming left V 2 bases short and J 5 bases short, with 7 bases between. Per germline, CDR1 WSHSY and CDR2 SAAADI. The CDR3 nucleotides are TGCGCCAGCAGTGAGACAGCCGATCAGCCCCAGCATTTT. Its translation: CASSETADQPQHF.

The CDR3 loop reads CASSAGETQYF. CDR3 coding DNA: TGTGCCAGCAGCGCCGGAGAGACCCAGTACTTC. The rearrangement links TRBV7-9 to TRBJ2-5, with D unclear. CDR3 length equals 11 residues. The V and J ends lost 5 bases and 4 bases respectively, with 5 bases between them. Looked up from germline, CDR1 is SEHNR and CDR2 is FQNEAQ (reference sequence).

V usage is TRBV4-3 and J usage is TRBJ1-2; D perhaps matches TRBD1 (5 bases). The germline CDR1 and CDR2 sequences are LGHNA and YSLEER. There are 15 residues in the CDR3. Trimming removed 0 bases at V and 4 bases at J, with 12 bases between. DNA of the CDR3: TGCGCCAGCAGCCAAGATATGGGGGGAGGCTATGGCTACACCTTC. As protein: CASSQDMGGGYGYTF.